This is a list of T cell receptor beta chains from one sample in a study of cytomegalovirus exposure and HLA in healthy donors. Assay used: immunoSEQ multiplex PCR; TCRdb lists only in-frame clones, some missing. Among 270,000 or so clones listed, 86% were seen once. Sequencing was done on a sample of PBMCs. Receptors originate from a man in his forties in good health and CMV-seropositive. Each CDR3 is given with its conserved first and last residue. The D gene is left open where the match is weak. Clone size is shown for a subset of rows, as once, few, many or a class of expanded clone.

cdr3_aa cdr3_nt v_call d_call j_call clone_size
CASSRDRGYQPQHF TGTGCCAGTAGTAGGGACAGGGGCTATCAGCCCCAGCATTTT TRBV19 TRBD1 TRBJ1-5 .
CASSPRDPYEQYF TGTGCCAGCTCACCGCGGGACCCTTACGAGCAGTACTTC TRBV18 . TRBJ2-7 .
CASSPPRDTGELFF TGTGCCAGCTCACCACCCCGGGACACCGGGGAGCTGTTTTTT TRBV18 . TRBJ2-2 .
CASSEYPSGRGTGELFF TGTGCCAGCAGTGAATACCCTAGCGGGAGAGGAACCGGGGAGCTGTTTTTT TRBV25-1 TRBD2 TRBJ2-2 .
CASSFIQQETQYF TGCGCCAGCAGCTTTATACAGCAAGAGACCCAGTACTTC TRBV5-1 . TRBJ2-5 .
CASSLRLAGVGEQFF TGTGCCAGCAGCTTGAGACTAGCGGGAGTAGGCGAGCAGTTCTTC TRBV7-2 TRBD2 TRBJ2-1 .
CSSSQSADTQYF TGTTCCAGCAGCCAGTCAGCAGATACGCAGTATTTT TRBV7-9 . TRBJ2-3 once
CASTLTGGVETQYF TGCGCCAGCACCCTGACAGGGGGCGTGGAGACCCAGTACTTC TRBV5-1 TRBD1 TRBJ2-5 .
CASSFTSGRASTDTQYF TGTGCCAGCAGCTTTACTAGCGGGAGGGCTAGCACAGATACGCAGTATTTT TRBV5-4 TRBD2 TRBJ2-3 .
CASSARTGDNQPQHF TGTGCCAGCAGTGCCCGGACAGGGGACAATCAGCCCCAGCATTTT TRBV28 TRBD1 TRBJ1-5 .
CASSVGTVSGNTIYF TGTGCCAGCAGCGTAGGGACAGTCTCTGGAAACACCATATATTTT TRBV9 . TRBJ1-3 .
CASSTRDRGRLSNGYTF TGTGCCAGTAGTACACGGGACAGGGGACGTCTTTCGAATGGCTACACCTTC TRBV19 TRBD1 TRBJ1-2 .
CASSLHWISGAQGVDTQYF TGTGCCAGCAGCTTACATTGGATAAGCGGGGCACAGGGGGTGGATACGCAGTATTTT TRBV7-2 . TRBJ2-3 few
CASTVRDGEQFF TGCGCCAGCACGGTTCGGGATGGTGAGCAGTTCTTC TRBV10-2 . TRBJ2-1 .
CASSYDAGSNEQFF TGTGCCAGCAGTTACGACGCGGGAAGCAATGAGCAGTTCTTC TRBV27 . TRBJ2-1 .
CASSPIGGSHEQYF TGTGCCAGCAGCCCCATTGGCGGGAGCCACGAGCAGTACTTC TRBV7-9 TRBD2 TRBJ2-7 .